Following are 29 T cell receptor beta chains from one sample sequenced in a study of T-cell memory formation after mild COVID-19. TCRdb ran MiXCR on the 5' RACE reads and lists one entry per CDR3 protein. The sample holds over 400,000 distinct CDR3 sequences, about a quarter seen once. Sequenced sample: PBMCs or a T cell subset sorted from them (not recorded which). The receptors come from an adult woman who had mild COVID-19 (a few samples of this study predate the infection). Cell type and time point are not known.

The chain employs TRBV20-1 and TRBJ2-7; D not certain. Germline V gives CDR1 DFQATT, CDR2 SNEGSKA (reference sequence). The ends were cut back, 1 base at V and 3 bases at J, with 10 bases in the middle. The CDR3 runs to 13 residues. The DNA of the CDR3 is TGCAGTGCTAGAGCTGGGCGGTTCTACGAGCAGTACTTC. Its translation is CSARAGRFYEQYF.

This clonotype came up a few times. CDR3 residues: CASSFSGDNTGELFF. The CDR3 nucleotides read TGTGCCAGCAGTTTTAGCGGGGATAACACCGGGGAGCTGTTTTTT. The rearrangement joins TRBV6-4 to TRBJ2-2; 8 nucleotides line up with TRBD2. Germline CDR1 MRHNA, CDR2 SNTAGT. The CDR3 totals 15 residues. The V and J ends lost 5 bases and 2 bases, in that order; junction bases with no gene match: 4.

This sequence joins TRBV9 and TRBJ1-2, with D maybe TRBD1 (5 bases). The ends were cut back, 0 bases at V and 1 base at J, with 13 bases in the middle. This CDR3 region has 16 residues. CDR1 and CDR2 (germline): SGDLS, YYNGEE. In DNA, the CDR3 is TGTGCCAGCAGCGTAGCTGTAACGGGGGATAACTATGGCTACACCTTC. It encodes CASSVAVTGDNYGYTF.

V and J are TRBV12-3 or TRBV12-4 and TRBJ2-1; 8 bases are shared with TRBD1. CDR3 size: 16 residues. Unmatched junction bases numbered 15, after V lost 6 bases and J lost 8 bases. CDR3 in amino acids: CASSPGDRGTVYEQFF. The CDR3 nucleotides are TGTGCCAGCAGCCCAGGCGACAGGGGTACGGTCTATGAGCAGTTCTTC.

The chain is built from TRBV20-1 and TRBJ2-4; 7 nucleotides match TRBD1. The length of the CDR3 is 13 residues. Germline-derived CDR1 and CDR2 are DFQATT and SNEGSKA (reference sequence). J was trimmed by 3 bases and V by 6 bases; bases with no gene match: 5. This CDR3 reads CSAVRDSKNIQYF. The CDR3 region has the DNA TGCAGTGCCGTCCGGGACAGCAAAAACATTCAGTACTTC.

There are a few counts of this clonotype. V usage is TRBV7-2 and J usage is TRBJ2-4; 15 positions match TRBD2. With 3 bases clipped from V and 6 bases from J, the junction kept 6 bases outside the gene matches. CDR1 and CDR2 (germline): SGHTA, FQGNSA. CDR3 length: 17 amino acids. The CDR3 DNA reads as TGTGCCAGCAGCTTGGGGCGGACTAGCGGGAGGGGAAACATTCAGTACTTC. Protein sequence: CASSLGRTSGRGNIQYF.

This clonotype has more than one count but fewer than ten. The chain has TRBV4-1 and TRBJ1-6; TRBD1 agrees at 7 bases. The CDR3 runs to 18 residues. The trim removed 4 bases at V and 0 bases at J, leaving 9 bases unmatched. The germline V gene has CDR1 MGHRA and CDR2 YSYEKL. The CDR3 nucleotides read TGCGCCAGCAGCCGATGGGACAGTCTTAGCTCCTATAATTCACCCCTCCACTTT. Its protein is CASSRWDSLSSYNSPLHF.

This clonotype was seen a handful of times. The chain links TRBV7-6 to TRBJ2-3; 8 bases agree with TRBD1. Germline lookup yields CDR1 SGHVS and CDR2 FNYEAQ. This CDR3 spans 14 amino acids. V was pared by 4 bases and J by 3 bases, with 3 bases of the junction left unmatched. This chain's CDR3 is CASSWGTGTDTQYF. The CDR3 DNA follows: TGTGCCAGCAGCTGGGGGACAGGAACAGATACGCAGTATTTT.

This chain links TRBV4-1 with TRBJ2-7; TRBD1 agrees at 7 bases. This CDR3 is 13 amino acids long. The J segment lost 6 bases and the V segment lost 5 bases, leaving 7 bases of the junction unmatched. Germline CDR1 is MGHRA and CDR2 is YSYEKL. The CDR3 DNA is TGCGCCAGCAGCGGGACAGTGTTCTTCGAGCAGTACTTC. The encoded protein is CASSGTVFFEQYF.

The genes are TRBV7-2 and TRBJ2-4; 7 bases map to TRBD2. V lost 1 base to trimming and J lost 2 bases; unmatched junction nucleotides: 17. The CDR3 has 20 amino acids. Germline V gene lookup returns CDR1 SGHTA and CDR2 FQGNSA. CDR3 residues: CASSLVMRAGSLSTKNIQYF. For the CDR3, the DNA is TGTGCCAGCAGCTTAGTTATGCGAGCGGGGAGTTTAAGTACCAAAAACATTCAGTACTTC. The variable domain in full, with the rest retrieved from reference TRBV7-2 and TRBJ2-4, is GAGVSQSPSNKVTEKGKDVELRCDPISGHTALYWYRQSLGQGLEFLIYFQGNSAPDKSGLPSDRFSAERTGGSVSTLTIQRTQQEDSAVYLCASSLVMRAGSLSTKNIQYFGAGTRLSVL.

The V and J genes are TRBV6-1 and TRBJ2-3, with 12 nucleotides matching TRBD1. The CDR3 covers 17 residues. Germline V gene lookup returns CDR1 MNHNS and CDR2 SASEGT. V trimming: 3 bases; J trimming: 3 bases; junction bases outside the gene matches: 7. CDR3 residues: CASSDGLGQGATDTQYF. The CDR3 DNA sequence: TGTGCCAGCAGTGACGGGTTGGGACAGGGGGCTACAGATACGCAGTATTTT.

The chain is built from TRBV12-3 or TRBV12-4 and TRBJ2-5, with D perhaps matching TRBD1 (6 bases). The ends were cut back, 6 bases at V and 4 bases at J, with 21 bases in the middle. The CDR3 is made up of 16 amino acids. The chain's CDR3 is CASSSWTDHQGETQYF. In nucleotides, the CDR3 is TGTGCCAGCAGCTCCTGGACAGACCACCAGGGAGAGACCCAGTACTTC.

This clonotype was counted only a few times. The V and J genes are TRBV2 and TRBJ2-3; no reliable D call. Germline values: CDR1 SNHLY, CDR2 FYNNEI. V gave up 5 bases and J gave up 4 bases, with 10 bases separating them. The length of the CDR3 is 13 residues. Written as DNA, the CDR3 is TGTGCCAGCAGTAAGGAGAGTGCAGATACGCAGTATTTT. This encodes CASSKESADTQYF.

The J gene is TRBJ1-1, the V gene TRBV16; the D gene is possibly TRBD1 (6 bases). The CDR3 covers 14 residues. Germline CDR1 reads KGHSY; CDR2 reads FQNENV. The V gene lost 4 bases and the J gene lost 6 bases, with 15 bases spanning the gap. CDR3 DNA sequence: TGTGCCAGCAGCCGATACAGGGTCCGGCCTGAAGCTTTCTTT. Its translation is CASSRYRVRPEAFF.

Only a few counts were recorded for this clonotype. The rearrangement joins TRBV5-1 to TRBJ2-7; D tentatively fits TRBD1 or TRBD2 (5 bases each). The CDR3 covers 15 residues. CDR1 is SGHRS, CDR2 YFSETQ, per germline. V lost 0 bases, J lost 4 bases, and 14 bases lay in between. The CDR3 loop is CASSLGPGPSYEQYF. In DNA, the CDR3 is TGCGCCAGCAGCTTGGGGCCGGGACCCTCTTACGAGCAGTACTTC.

The genes are TRBV6-5 and TRBJ1-6, with 7 bases fitting TRBD1. The J segment lost 3 bases and the V segment lost 5 bases, leaving 13 bases of the junction unmatched. Germline V gives CDR1 MNHEY, CDR2 SVGAGI. CDR3 size: 18 residues. CDR3 sequence: CASSPRPTGDFYNSPLHF. CDR3 DNA sequence: TGTGCCAGCAGTCCCCGGCCTACAGGGGACTTCTATAATTCACCCCTCCACTTT.

The table lists this clonotype with a few counts. The chain links TRBV4-1 to TRBJ1-1; 9 nucleotides align to TRBD1. The J segment lost 4 bases and the V segment lost 3 bases, leaving 12 bases of the junction unmatched. The CDR3 is 17 residues long. CDR1 MGHRA and CDR2 YSYEKL come from the germline V gene. The CDR3 DNA sequence: TGCGCCAGCAGCCAGGACAGGGGTGGCTGGAAGAGCACTGAAGCTTTCTTT. Translating it yields CASSQDRGGWKSTEAFF.

This chain uses TRBV6-5 with TRBJ2-7; D assignment may be TRBD1 or TRBD2 (6 bases each). The CDR3 extends over 14 amino acids. Germline lookup yields CDR1 MNHEY and CDR2 SVGAGI. The V end was cut by 2 bases, the J end by 7 bases, with 15 bases between. The CDR3 protein is CASSYHREVAEQYF. As DNA, the CDR3 is TGTGCCAGCAGTTACCACAGGGAGGTGGCTGAGCAGTACTTC.

This chain links TRBV25-1 with TRBJ1-2, with 7 bases matching TRBD1. Germline CDR1 reads MGHDK; CDR2 reads SYGVNS. With 2 bases clipped from V and 1 base from J, the junction kept 4 bases outside the gene matches. The CDR3 length is 15 residues. In DNA form, the CDR3 reads TGTGCCAGCAGTGAAGTTGGGACAGTTAACTATGGCTACACCTTC. The encoded protein is CASSEVGTVNYGYTF.

This chain connects TRBV6-5 to TRBJ1-4, with no clear D. V was trimmed by 7 bases and J by 2 bases, leaving 11 bases between them. CDR1 and CDR2 from the germline V gene are MNHEY and SVGAGI. CDR3 length equals 14 residues. The CDR3 bases are TGTGCCAGCAAAGGTCCGGGGACTAATGAAAAACTGTTTTTT. Protein sequence: CASKGPGTNEKLFF.

This chain links TRBV10-3 with TRBJ2-3; 8 bases are shared with TRBD2. The CDR3 is 17 amino acids. Germline CDR1 reads ENHRY; CDR2 reads SYGVKD. Trimming cost V 0 bases and J 0 bases; bases outside gene matches: 5. The CDR3 spells CAISESPSGRSTDTQYF. DNA of the CDR3: TGTGCCATCAGTGAGTCGCCGAGCGGGAGAAGCACAGATACGCAGTATTTT.

The chain employs TRBV5-6 and TRBJ2-7; 9 bases are a match to TRBD1. Per germline, CDR1 SGHDT and CDR2 YYEEEE. Trimming cost V 4 bases and J 7 bases; bases outside gene matches: 9. This CDR3 is built from 14 residues. DNA for the CDR3: TGTGCCAGCAGCCCAACACAGGGGGCTTATGAGCAGTACTTC. This sequence encodes CASSPTQGAYEQYF. Complete variable domain (other parts from reference TRBV5-6 and TRBJ2-7): DAGVTQSPTHLIKTRGQQVTLRCSPKSGHDTVSWYQQALGQGPQFIFQYYEEEERQRGNFPDRFSGHQFPNYSSELNVNALLLGDSALYLCASSPTQGAYEQYFGPGTRLTVT.

In its sample, this clonotype was seen a few times. The chain recombines TRBV28 with TRBJ2-1; D gene uncertain. Trimming took off 1 base at V and 4 bases at J, with 8 bases between the two ends. The CDR3 is 14 residues long. Germline CDR1 MDHEN, CDR2 SYDVKM. The CDR3 here is CASSLLGQYNEQFF. DNA for the CDR3: TGTGCCAGCAGTTTATTGGGCCAGTACAATGAGCAGTTCTTC.

The chain has TRBV5-5 and TRBJ2-5; no clear D. CDR1 is SGHKS, CDR2 YYEKEE, per germline (reference sequence). This CDR3 comprises 11 residues. V dropped 6 bases and J dropped 4 bases, with 7 bases sitting between them. The CDR3 bases are TGTGCCAGCACGGCGTTAGAGACCCAGTACTTC. It codes for CASTALETQYF.

The chain recombines TRBV4-3 with TRBJ1-2, with TRBD1 identical over 12 bases. The CDR3 has 16 amino acids. Germline CDR1 reads LGHNA; CDR2 reads YSLEER. V lost 4 bases and J lost 8; bases outside the gene matches: 11. CDR3 sequence reads: CASSRISGTGGYGYTF. The CDR3 nucleotides read TGCGCCAGCAGCCGAATTTCCGGGACAGGGGGCTACGGCTACACCTTC.

This clonotype appeared a few times. The rearrangement links TRBV10-2 to TRBJ2-7; D not certain. Trimming took off 3 bases at V and 2 bases at J, with 11 bases between the two ends. This CDR3 is built from 14 residues. Germline CDR1 is WSHSY and CDR2 is SAAADI. CDR3 region: CASSESGNTYEQYF. The DNA for the CDR3 is TGCGCCAGCAGTGAATCAGGTAACACCTACGAGCAGTACTTC.

Only a few counts were recorded for this clonotype. The chain links TRBV4-3 to TRBJ2-7, with a tentative D call TRBD1 (5 bases). Germline V lookup: CDR1 LGHNA, CDR2 YSLEER. The CDR3 has 15 residues. V lost 0 bases to trimming and J lost 4 bases, with 13 bases between them. CDR3 amino acids: CASSQDLVGQYEQYF. CDR3 coding DNA: TGCGCCAGCAGCCAAGATCTAGTGGGGCAATACGAGCAGTACTTC.

The V gene is TRBV24-1, the J gene TRBJ2-2; TRBD2 aligns across 10 bases. This CDR3 comprises 18 residues. V gave up 0 bases and J gave up 6 bases; unmatched junction bases: 9. Germline assignment: CDR1 KGHDR and CDR2 SFDVKD. CDR3 sequence reads: CATSDLPAGGIVAGELFF. The CDR3 nucleotides are TGTGCCACCAGTGATTTGCCAGCGGGAGGGATAGTCGCCGGGGAGCTGTTTTTT.

This clonotype was seen only a few times. The chain has TRBV7-2 and TRBJ2-5; 15 bases match TRBD2. The CDR3 spans 20 residues. Germline V CDR1 and CDR2: SGHTA, FQGNSA. V was clipped by 5 bases and J by 9 bases; unmatched bases: 22. The CDR3 region has the DNA TGTGCCAGCAGCCCCCAACCGGGACTAGCGGGAGGAGCCATGCCGGGAGCCCAGTACTTC. Translation: CASSPQPGLAGGAMPGAQYF.